Listed here are 28 T cell receptor beta chains from one sample, sequenced in a study of molecular identifiers for immune sequencing clone quantification. TCRdb redid the calling of the PCR reads with MiXCR, one entry per CDR3 protein. The repertoire has a few hundred thousand distinct CDR3 sequences, about 22% of them found once; the top ten carry approximately 0.8%. Specimen: naive CD8+ T cells from blood, with Jurkat cell RNA spiked in. Subset of the sample: FACS-sorted CD8+CD4-CCR7+CD45RA+ naive T cells. The receptors here all came from a human donor in good health. Some libraries in this study had Jurkat cell RNA spiked in.

The gene calls are TRBV27 and TRBJ2-5; D not certain. Germline lookup yields CDR1 MNHEY and CDR2 SMNVEV (reference sequence). The germline V and J ends were trimmed by 4 bases and 6 bases, with 12 bases remaining between them. This CDR3 comprises 13 residues. The CDR3 loop reads CASSSSSSQTQYF. CDR3 coding DNA: TGTGCCAGCAGTTCATCGAGCAGCCAGACCCAGTACTTC.

Concerning this clonotype itself: This clone may be a read error of a much larger clone one base away. The chain combines TRBV28 with TRBJ2-7; D ambiguous. The germline V gene has CDR1 MDHEN and CDR2 SYDVKM. This CDR3 is built from 14 residues. V was clipped by 4 bases and J by 3 bases, with 13 bases between them. The CDR3 DNA reads TGTGCCAGCAGTTGGGAAGGGCTCTACTACGAGCAGTACTTC. This encodes CASSWEGLYYEQYF.

The chain recombines TRBV4-1 with TRBJ2-7, with 8 bases that match TRBD2. Germline CDR1 is MGHRA and CDR2 is YSYEKL. V trimming: 3 bases; J trimming: 2 bases; junction bases outside the gene matches: 6. The CDR3 is 15 residues long. The CDR3 sequence is CASSQGPGGTYEQYF. DNA of the CDR3: TGCGCCAGCAGCCAGGGACCGGGGGGGACCTACGAGCAGTACTTC.

As concerns this clonotype: Given a much more abundant clone one base away, this may be a read error. The rearrangement uses TRBV5-1 and TRBJ1-1; 8 bases fit TRBD1. V shed 2 bases, J shed 4 bases, and the junction held 10 bases outside the gene matches. Germline V gene sequence: CDR1 SGHRS, CDR2 YFSETQ. This CDR3 has 16 residues. The CDR3 DNA sequence: TGCGCCAGCAGCTTTGACAGGGGTGATGGGTGCACTGAAGCTTTCTTT. Translated: CASSFDRGDGCTEAFF. The whole variable domain, remainder taken from reference TRBV5-1 and TRBJ1-1, is KAGVTQTPRYLIKTRGQQVTLSCSPISGHRSVSWYQQTPGQGLQFLFEYFSETQRNKGNFPGRFSGRQFSNSRSEMNVSTLELGDSALYLCASSFDRGDGCTEAFFGQGTRLTVV.

This clonotype has only one observation. This may be a read error, as it is one base from a much larger clone. The chain couples TRBV3-1 to TRBJ2-7, with a tentative D call TRBD2 (5 bases). CDR1 is LGHDT, CDR2 YNNKEL, per germline (reference sequence). CDR3 length: 14 residues. The CDR3 nucleotides are TGTACCAGCAGTCGCAGGACGAGGGCCTACGAGCAGTACTTC. Its protein is CTSSRRTRAYEQYF.

This clonotype was recorded at least ten times. The chain's CDR3 is CASSSPTTGGDTEAFF. The CDR3 nucleotides read TGTGCCAGCAGTTCTCCTACGACGGGGGGCGACACTGAAGCTTTCTTT. V is TRBV6-5 and J is TRBJ1-1; perhaps TRBD1 as D (6 bases). CDR1 and CDR2 from the germline V gene are MNHEY and SVGAGI. The CDR3 runs 16 residues. The V end was cut by 4 bases, the J end by 3 bases, with 18 bases between.

With regard to this clonotype: At one end, the junction sequence differs from germline, possibly due to a read error. V is TRBV12-3 or TRBV12-4 and J is TRBJ1-1, with D maybe TRBD1 (6 bases). The CDR3 runs 12 residues. This chain's CDR3 is CTSSLVGAKAFF. The CDR3 coding sequence is TGTACCAGCAGTTTAGTGGGGGCAAAAGCTTTCTTT.

This clonotype was seen many times. This chain connects TRBV5-4 to TRBJ2-3; D gene uncertain. The CDR3 sequence is 12 residues long. The germline V and J ends were trimmed by 0 bases and 6 bases, with 5 bases remaining between them. CDR1 SGHNT and CDR2 YYREEE come from the germline V gene (reference sequence). CDR3 protein: CASSLEFDTQYF. CDR3 sequence (DNA): TGTGCCAGCAGCTTGGAGTTTGATACGCAGTATTTT.

As concerns this clonotype: With a much larger clone just one base away, this may be a read error. The V gene is TRBV7-9, the J gene TRBJ1-4; D is unclear. This CDR3 comprises 17 residues. Germline CDR1 and CDR2: SEHNR and FQNEAQ (reference sequence). The CDR3 protein is CTSSFPRQATTNEKLFF. DNA of the CDR3: TGTACCAGCAGCTTCCCTCGGCAGGCAACAACTAATGAAAAACTGTTTTTT.

V gene TRBV2 combines with J gene TRBJ2-1; D gene unclear. This CDR3 has 14 amino acids. CDR1 and CDR2 (germline): SNHLY, FYNNEI. V was trimmed by 7 bases and J by 4 bases, leaving 14 bases between them. CDR3 in DNA: TGTGCCAGCACCCTGGAGTTGGGGTACAATGAGCAGTTCTTC. Its protein is CASTLELGYNEQFF.

V and J are TRBV7-6 and TRBJ2-5; a possible D gene is TRBD2 (7 bases). V was pared by 6 bases and J by 5 bases, with 22 bases between. CDR3 length: 16 amino acids. Looked up from germline, CDR1 is SGHVS and CDR2 is FNYEAQ. CDR3 amino acids: CASSPAPGGLYETQYF. DNA of the CDR3: TGTGCCAGCAGTCCAGCCCCGGGGGGCTTATATGAGACCCAGTACTTC.

This clonotype was recorded many times. The chain combines TRBV20-1 with TRBJ1-6; D gene unclear. Trimming took 1 base from V and 4 from J, leaving 5 bases between them. This CDR3 has 13 residues. Germline V gives CDR1 DFQATT, CDR2 SNEGSKA (reference sequence). The CDR3 spells CSARGQYNSPLHF. The CDR3 region has the DNA TGCAGTGCTAGAGGACAATATAATTCACCCCTCCACTTT.

With respect to this clonotype: A read error may account for a junction end that differs from germline. This rearrangement joins TRBV24-1 to TRBJ2-1; no clear D gene. CDR3 length: 14 amino acids. CDR1 KGHDR and CDR2 SFDVKD come from the germline V gene. This chain's CDR3 is CATGDWPPYNEQFF. CDR3 nucleotide sequence: TGTGCCACCGGTGATTGGCCTCCATACAATGAGCAGTTCTTC.

This clonotype was found many times. The chain couples TRBV27 to TRBJ1-4, with TRBD1 matching 7 bases. V gave up 2 bases and J gave up 8 bases; unmatched junction bases: 5. Germline V gene sequence: CDR1 MNHEY, CDR2 SMNVEV (reference sequence). CDR3 length: 14 residues. The CDR3 sequence: CASSLTGDREKLFF. The CDR3 bases are TGTGCCAGCAGTTTAACAGGGGATAGGGAAAAACTGTTTTTT.

This clonotype was seen repeatedly, ten times or more. The chain uses TRBV7-9 and TRBJ2-1, with D perhaps assigned TRBD1 or TRBD2 (6 bases each). Trimming stripped 5 bases from V and 10 bases from J, with 12 bases between. The CDR3 has 12 residues. Germline V CDR1 and CDR2: SEHNR, FQNEAQ (reference sequence). CDR3 DNA sequence: TGTGCCAGCAGCGAACAGGGACTCGAGCAGTTCTTC. Its protein is CASSEQGLEQFF.

The chain joins TRBV6-2 or TRBV6-3 to TRBJ2-7; D may correspond to TRBD1 or TRBD2 (5 bases each). Germline lookup yields CDR1 MNHEY and CDR2 SVGEGT. The ends were cut back, 5 bases at V and 5 bases at J, with 19 bases in the middle. The CDR3 totals 15 residues. CDR3 sequence: CASSGPGRRSHEQYF. The DNA of the CDR3 is TGTGCCAGCAGTGGACCGGGACGTCGGTCCCACGAGCAGTACTTC.

This clonotype has at least ten counts. The rearrangement joins TRBV20-1 to TRBJ2-3; TRBD2 aligns across 7 bases. Per germline, CDR1 DFQATT and CDR2 SNEGSKA (reference sequence). Trimming cost V 0 bases and J 2 bases; bases outside gene matches: 8. This CDR3 has 16 amino acids. CDR3 DNA: TGCAGTGCTAGAGACCCTAGCGGAGCAGTCACAGATACGCAGTATTTT. It encodes CSARDPSGAVTDTQYF.

Note on this clonotype: A much larger clonotype is one base distant, so this may be a read error. This chain connects TRBV12-3 or TRBV12-4 to TRBJ2-5; TRBD2 is a possible D gene (6 bases). The CDR3 loop spans 16 amino acids. The CDR3: CASSSSPARERETRYF. The CDR3 DNA follows: TGTGCCAGCAGTTCTTCCCCCGCTCGGGAGCGTGAGACCCGGTACTTC.

The table lists this clonotype with many counts. The chain joins TRBV18 to TRBJ2-2; maybe TRBD2 (5 bases). The CDR3 spans 16 residues. V lost 4 bases and J lost 0, with 12 bases in between. Germline V gene data show CDR1 as KGHSH and CDR2 as LQKENI. DNA for the CDR3: TGTGCCAGCTCACAACGTCCACTAGCGAACACCGGGGAGCTGTTTTTT. Protein product: CASSQRPLANTGELFF.

The chain uses TRBV6-2 or TRBV6-3 and TRBJ2-2; the match to TRBD2 covers 8 bases. The J segment lost 2 bases and the V segment lost 7 bases, leaving 6 bases of the junction unmatched. Germline assignment: CDR1 MNHEY and CDR2 SVGEGT. This CDR3 comprises 15 residues. This CDR3 reads CASNPGTSNTGELFF. The CDR3 DNA is TGTGCCAGCAATCCCGGGACTAGTAACACCGGGGAGCTGTTTTTT.

This clonotype was seen a few times. The chain has TRBV6-5 and TRBJ1-5, with a tentative D call TRBD1 (5 bases). The CDR3 consists of 15 residues. Trimming stripped 7 bases from V and 0 bases from J, with 13 bases between. The germline CDR1 and CDR2 sequences are MNHEY and SVGAGI. Here the CDR3 reads CASKGTAYSNQPQHF. CDR3 nucleotides: TGTGCCAGCAAAGGGACTGCGTATAGCAATCAGCCCCAGCATTTT.

About this clonotype itself: A much more abundant neighbour one base away suggests this may be a read error. The chain combines TRBV29-1 with TRBJ1-1; D is ambiguous. The V and J ends lost 6 bases and 1 base respectively, with 9 bases between them. There are 12 residues in the CDR3. CDR1 is SQVTM, CDR2 ANQGSEA, per germline. The chain's CDR3 is CSVSPGNTEAFF. DNA of the CDR3: TGCAGCGTGTCACCAGGGAACACTGAAGCTTTCTTT.

The V call is TRBV19, the J call TRBJ2-7, with D possibly being TRBD1 (6 bases). CDR1 is LNHDA and CDR2 is SQIVND in the germline V gene (reference sequence). The CDR3 runs 17 residues. The V end was cut by 6 bases, the J end by 2 bases, with 23 bases between. The CDR3 coding sequence is TGTGCCAGTAGGGCCTCCGGGACACCGAGCTCCCCCTACGAGCAGTACTTC. This codes for CASRASGTPSSPYEQYF.

This chain connects TRBV5-6 to TRBJ2-5, with D perhaps TRBD2 (5 bases). There are 14 residues in the CDR3. V lost 4 bases, J lost 11 bases, and 21 bases lay in between. CDR1 is SGHDT and CDR2 is YYEEEE in the germline V gene. CDR3 residues: CASSGGEFPNSQYF. The CDR3 DNA reads as TGTGCCAGCAGCGGAGGTGAATTCCCCAACTCTCAGTACTTC.

This rearrangement joins TRBV7-9 to TRBJ2-7, with D perhaps being TRBD1 or TRBD2 (6 bases each). CDR3 size: 14 residues. CDR1 SEHNR and CDR2 FQNEAQ come from the germline V gene (reference sequence). Trimming stripped 10 bases from V and 3 bases from J, with 19 bases between. DNA for the CDR3: TGTGCCATCAAACCGGGGGCGGGACACTACGAGCAGTACTTC. It codes for CAIKPGAGHYEQYF.

A word on this clonotype: One end of the junction does not line up with germline, which may come from a read error. This chain links TRBV11-3 with TRBJ2-1; no definite D call. The CDR3 is 13 residues long. From germline, CDR1 is SGHNT and CDR2 YENEEA. The CDR3 reads CANSYSSYNEQFF. As DNA, the CDR3 is TGTGCCAACAGCTACTCCTCCTACAATGAGCAGTTCTTC.

The J gene is TRBJ1-5, the V gene TRBV19; D is ambiguous. This CDR3 is 14 amino acids long. V lost 3 bases to trimming and J lost 0 bases, with 6 bases between them. Germline values: CDR1 LNHDA, CDR2 SQIVND (reference sequence). CDR3: CASSIQDSNQPQHF. CDR3 in DNA: TGTGCCAGTAGTATCCAAGATAGCAATCAGCCCCAGCATTTT. Looking up the rest from reference TRBV19 and TRBJ1-5 gives the full variable domain: DGGITQSPKYLFRKEGQNVTLSCEQNLNHDAMYWYRQDPGQGLRLIYYSQIVNDFQKGDIAEGYSVSREKKESFPLTVTSAQKNPTAFYLCASSIQDSNQPQHFGDGTRLSIL.

This clonotype was counted many times. This chain links TRBV6-6 with TRBJ2-1; D remains ambiguous. The germline gives CDR1 MNHNY, CDR2 SVGAGI (reference sequence). The CDR3 loop spans 15 amino acids. V was pared by 0 bases and J by 0 bases, with 6 bases between. The CDR3 protein is CASSYSESSYNEQFF. In nucleotides, the CDR3 is TGTGCCAGCAGTTACTCCGAAAGCTCCTACAATGAGCAGTTCTTC.